The 25 T cell receptor beta chains given below trace back to one sample, sequenced in a study of post-analysis software for immune sequencing data. Whole-study results and caveats: Five or six TRBV segments, TRBV5-6, TRBV5-1 and TRBV20-1 among them, were found more frequent in patients than controls.

The TCR beta cDNA libraries contained unique molecular identifiers. One entry per CDR3 protein, called by TCRdb with MiXCR from the PCR reads. The sample shows about 460,000 distinct CDR3 sequences, around 40% of them seen only once. The antigens for these receptors are not known. The sequencing sample was made of blood. The receptors were gathered from a girl aged 10 to 17 with multiple sclerosis.

The chain is built from TRBV7-2 and TRBJ2-7; D may match TRBD1 or TRBD2 (5 bases each). This CDR3 region has 13 residues. The germline V gene has CDR1 SGHTA and CDR2 FQGNSA. V lost 10 bases and J 0 bases, leaving 13 bases between the germline ends. The CDR3: CAIRGASSYEQYF. For the CDR3, the DNA is TGTGCCATCCGAGGGGCTAGCTCCTACGAGCAGTACTTC.

This clonotype was seen a handful of times. The chain uses TRBV10-3 and TRBJ2-5, with TRBD1 matching over 7 bases. Germline loops: CDR1 ENHRY, CDR2 SYGVKD. J lost 2 bases, V lost 1 base, and 10 bases had no gene match. The CDR3 sequence is 17 residues long. CDR3 amino acids: CAISELGAQQGQETQYF. DNA of the CDR3: TGTGCCATCAGTGAGTTAGGGGCTCAACAGGGGCAAGAGACCCAGTACTTC.

This sequence joins TRBV10-3 and TRBJ1-2; 7 positions match TRBD1. With 6 bases clipped from V and 8 bases from J, the junction kept 9 bases outside the gene matches. This CDR3 is 13 amino acids long. Germline V lookup: CDR1 ENHRY, CDR2 SYGVKD. This CDR3 is CAIRALDREGYTF. The CDR3 region has the DNA TGTGCCATCAGGGCCCTCGACAGGGAAGGCTACACCTTC.

This chain connects TRBV20-1 to TRBJ2-5; 8 bases map to TRBD2. CDR1 and CDR2 (germline): DFQATT, SNEGSKA (reference sequence). V was clipped by 1 base and J by 1 base; unmatched bases: 8. The CDR3 is 16 residues long. The CDR3 DNA follows: TGCAGTGCTAGAGCTCAACTAGCGGACACCCAAGAGACCCAGTACTTC. This codes for CSARAQLADTQETQYF.

Only one count was recorded for this clonotype. The rearrangement uses TRBV27 and TRBJ2-3; D gene ambiguous. Trimming took off 4 bases at V and 5 bases at J, with 16 bases between the two ends. The length of the CDR3 is 15 residues. Germline V gives CDR1 MNHEY, CDR2 SMNVEV (reference sequence). The CDR3 region has the DNA TGTGCCAGCAGTTCCGCCTGGGGTAAAGAAGATACGCAGTATTTT. The encoded protein is CASSSAWGKEDTQYF.

This chain links TRBV20-1 with TRBJ2-7; D gene ambiguous. V shed 3 bases and J shed 2 bases, with 11 bases lying between them. Germline-derived CDR1 and CDR2 are DFQATT and SNEGSKA (reference sequence). The CDR3 length is 13 residues. CDR3 bases: TGCAGTGCTAGGACTCTTGCCGCCTACGAGCAGTACTTC. This gives the protein CSARTLAAYEQYF.

V and J are TRBV12-3 or TRBV12-4 and TRBJ1-5, with TRBD1 as a possible D gene (5 bases). This CDR3 comprises 18 residues. Trimming removed 6 bases from V and 0 bases from J, with 21 bases in between. The CDR3: CASSGTGTADYSNQPQHF. DNA of the CDR3: TGTGCCAGCAGCGGGACCGGGACGGCTGATTATAGCAATCAGCCCCAGCATTTT.

This clonotype was detected only once. The rearrangement links TRBV12-3 or TRBV12-4 to TRBJ1-2; D perhaps matches TRBD1 (6 bases). Trimming shortened V by 6 bases and J by 2 bases, and 19 bases separated the two germline ends. The CDR3 extends over 16 amino acids. CDR3 amino acids: CASRSWEGGENYGYTF. CDR3 coding DNA: TGTGCCAGCAGGTCCTGGGAGGGGGGCGAGAACTATGGCTACACCTTC.

This clonotype was counted a few times. V is TRBV24-1 and J is TRBJ2-5; 8 bases line up with TRBD1. Germline lookup yields CDR1 KGHDR and CDR2 SFDVKD. V lost 4 bases, J lost 4 bases, and 7 bases stayed unmatched. The CDR3 length is 15 residues. CDR3 sequence (DNA): TGTGCCACCAGTGAACGACAGGGGTGGGGAGAGACCCAGTACTTC. Protein product: CATSERQGWGETQYF.

J is TRBJ2-7 and V is TRBV28; TRBD1 aligns across 8 bases. The germline V gene has CDR1 MDHEN and CDR2 SYDVKM. After removal of 6 bases from V and 1 base from J, the junction contained 5 bases not matched to a gene. The CDR3 has 14 residues. The CDR3 DNA reads TGTGCCAGCAGGACGACAGGGGTTTCCTACGAGCAGTACTTC. It codes for CASRTTGVSYEQYF.

The V call is TRBV5-1, the J call TRBJ2-4; D is ambiguous. The DNA end favors TRBJ2-7, so the J call may be wrong. The germline V gene has CDR1 SGHRS and CDR2 YFSETQ. The CDR3 is made up of 14 amino acids. The CDR3 nucleotides read TGCGCCAGCAGCTTGGCGGTGGTCTCCTACGAGCAGTACTTC. This codes for CASSLAVVSYEQYF.

V is TRBV3-1 and J is TRBJ2-5, with 7 bases aligning to TRBD1. The CDR3 runs 16 residues. Germline values: CDR1 LGHDT, CDR2 YNNKEL (reference sequence). The junction had 8 bases not matched to a gene; V was cut back by 3 bases and J by 1 base. The CDR3 loop is CASSQNTGQLQETQYF. CDR3 coding DNA: TGTGCCAGCAGCCAGAATACGGGACAGCTCCAAGAGACCCAGTACTTC.

This rearrangement joins TRBV4-1 to TRBJ2-7, with D perhaps given as TRBD1 or TRBD2 (5 bases each). Germline assignment: CDR1 MGHRA and CDR2 YSYEKL. The length of the CDR3 is 18 residues. Between the trimmed V and J ends, which lost 0 bases and 3 bases, there was a span of 21 bases. CDR3 region: CASSQDVFGTTTFYEQYF. The CDR3 DNA sequence: TGCGCCAGCAGCCAAGATGTGTTCGGGACCACAACCTTCTACGAGCAGTACTTC.

V is TRBV7-9 and J is TRBJ2-3; 7 nucleotides align to TRBD1. CDR3 length: 15 residues. Germline V gene sequence: CDR1 SEHNR, CDR2 FQNEAQ (reference sequence). The V gene end was trimmed by 0 bases and the J gene end by 4 bases; junction bases not matched to a gene: 4. This CDR3 reads CASSLASGTADTQYF. The CDR3 DNA sequence: TGTGCCAGCAGCTTAGCCTCCGGGACAGCAGATACGCAGTATTTT.

This chain uses TRBV20-1 with TRBJ1-2; TRBD1 matches 10 bases. With V trimmed by 1 base and J by 4 bases, 15 bases remained unmatched. The CDR3 is 18 residues long. In germline, CDR1 is DFQATT, CDR2 SNEGSKA (reference sequence). In DNA form, the CDR3 reads TGCAGTGCTAGAGTGGGCCCCCGACAGGGGGCTAAGGGCTATGGCTACACCTTC. This codes for CSARVGPRQGAKGYGYTF.

The table lists this clonotype with a few counts. The chain has TRBV14 and TRBJ2-5; the match to TRBD2 covers 9 bases. TRBJ2-7 explains the end of the DNA better; the J call may be wrong. Germline V gene sequence: CDR1 SGHDN, CDR2 FVKESK. The CDR3 extends over 18 amino acids. CDR3 nucleotides: TGTGCCAGCAGTCATCCTTCCGCCCTTAGCGGGAGAAAGTACGAGCAGTACTTC. Its protein is CASSHPSALSGRKYEQYF.

The chain recombines TRBV12-3 or TRBV12-4 with TRBJ2-2; D unclear. The CDR3 contains 13 residues. V shed 6 bases and J shed 4 bases, with 9 bases lying between them. CDR3 DNA: TGTGCCAGCAGCCAAGGCGTCACCGGGGAGCTGTTTTTT. It translates to CASSQGVTGELFF.

This clonotype was seen only a few times. The rearrangement links TRBV11-1 to TRBJ2-3, with 9 bases lining up with TRBD1. Germline CDR1 and CDR2: SGHAT and FQDESV (reference sequence). The junction had 7 bases not matched to a gene; V was cut back by 5 bases and J by 1 base. This CDR3 spans 16 amino acids. CDR3 protein: CASSTRTGAGTDTQYF. As DNA, the CDR3 is TGTGCCAGCAGCACGCGGACAGGGGCAGGCACAGATACGCAGTATTTT.

The chain employs TRBV7-6 and TRBJ2-1, with D unclear. Germline V CDR1 and CDR2: SGHVS, FNYEAQ. The ends were cut back, 3 bases at V and 4 bases at J, with 13 bases in the middle. CDR3 length: 15 amino acids. The CDR3 DNA reads as TGTGCCAGCAGCTTGTTACCAGGAACTTACAATGAGCAGTTCTTC. Its protein is CASSLLPGTYNEQFF.

J is TRBJ2-6 and V is TRBV30, with 7 bases lining up with TRBD1. V lost 4 bases to trimming and J lost 4 bases; unmatched junction nucleotides: 7. This CDR3 comprises 15 residues. Germline values: CDR1 GTSNPN, CDR2 SVGIG (reference sequence). This CDR3 is CAWNPTGAGANVLTF. DNA for the CDR3: TGTGCCTGGAACCCTACAGGGGCCGGGGCCAACGTCCTGACTTTC.

Note on this clonotype: A much bigger clone sits one base away, suggesting this may be a read error. Lacking the conserved final phenylalanine or tryptophan, this CDR3 likely reflects a read error. The genes are TRBV29-1 and TRBJ2-7; 10 bases line up with TRBD1. There are 11 residues in the CDR3. CDR1 and CDR2 (germline): SQVTM, ANQGSEA. DNA of the CDR3: TGCAGTGGACAGGGGGACTACGAGCAGTACTAC. Translated, it gives CSGQGDYEQYY.

V and J are TRBV5-1 and TRBJ2-1; either TRBD1 or TRBD2 may fit D (6 bases each). This CDR3 region has 14 residues. V was trimmed by 2 bases and J by 9 bases, leaving 15 bases between them. Germline CDR1 and CDR2: SGHRS and YFSETQ. CDR3 loop: CASSLGGSSGEQFF. For the CDR3, the DNA is TGCGCCAGCAGCTTAGGGGGGAGCTCCGGTGAGCAGTTCTTC. The entire variable domain, with the rest obtained from reference TRBV5-1 and TRBJ2-1, is as follows: KAGVTQTPRYLIKTRGQQVTLSCSPISGHRSVSWYQQTPGQGLQFLFEYFSETQRNKGNFPGRFSGRQFSNSRSEMNVSTLELGDSALYLCASSLGGSSGEQFFGPGTRLTVL.

This clonotype was detected a few times. The rearrangement joins TRBV20-1 to TRBJ2-6; D is unresolved. This CDR3 comprises 17 residues. V lost 6 bases and J lost 0, with 18 bases in between. The V gene's germline CDR1 is DFQATT and CDR2 SNEGSKA (reference sequence). The CDR3 DNA follows: TGCAGTGCGACCCCTAGGCTTAATTCCTCTGGGGCCAACGTCCTGACTTTC. It codes for CSATPRLNSSGANVLTF.

This clonotype was detected a few times. The chain employs TRBV20-1 and TRBJ1-2, with D perhaps matching TRBD1 (5 bases). CDR1 is DFQATT, CDR2 SNEGSKA, per germline (reference sequence). The CDR3 length is 14 residues. Trimming took off 3 bases at V and 4 bases at J, with 15 bases between the two ends. The CDR3 is CSASEGASTYGYTF. CDR3 nucleotide sequence: TGCAGTGCTAGTGAAGGGGCCTCAACCTATGGCTACACCTTC.

This chain uses TRBV9 with TRBJ2-5, with TRBD2 as a possible D gene (5 bases). The better agreement between TRBJ2-7 and the DNA end casts doubt on the J call. The CDR3 has 16 amino acids. Germline V gene data show CDR1 as SGDLS and CDR2 as YYNGEE. This CDR3 reads CASSVGLWERSYEQYF. The CDR3 coding sequence is TGTGCCAGCAGCGTAGGTCTGTGGGAGCGTTCCTACGAGCAGTACTTC.